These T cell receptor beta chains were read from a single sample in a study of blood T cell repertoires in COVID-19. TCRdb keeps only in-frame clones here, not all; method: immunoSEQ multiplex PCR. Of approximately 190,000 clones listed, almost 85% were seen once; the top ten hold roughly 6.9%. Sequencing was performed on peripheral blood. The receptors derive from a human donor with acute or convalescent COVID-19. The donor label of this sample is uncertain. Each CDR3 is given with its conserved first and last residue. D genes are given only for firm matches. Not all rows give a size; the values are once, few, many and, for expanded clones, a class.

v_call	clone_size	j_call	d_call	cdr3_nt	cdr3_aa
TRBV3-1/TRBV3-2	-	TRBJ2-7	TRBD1	TGTGCCAGCAGCCAAGAGACAGGGAACTACGAGCAGTACTTC	CASSQETGNYEQYF
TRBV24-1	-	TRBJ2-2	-	TGTGCCACCGCAGGGGACACCGGGGAGCTGTTTTTT	CATAGDTGELFF
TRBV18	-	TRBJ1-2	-	TGTGCCAGCTCACCCATACAGGGCCCAGGCTACACCTTC	CASSPIQGPGYTF
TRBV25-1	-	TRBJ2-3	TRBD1	TGTGCCAGCAGTGAATCGGGACAGCGGCCGTATTTT	CASSESGQRPYF
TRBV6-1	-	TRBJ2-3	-	TGTGCCAGCAGTGAATGGGCAGGGCAAGAAGATACGCAGTATTTT	CASSEWAGQEDTQYF
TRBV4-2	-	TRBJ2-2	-	TGTGCCAGCAGCCAGGCTGTGAGTCCAGGTTACACCGGGGAGCTGTTTTTT	CASSQAVSPGYTGELFF
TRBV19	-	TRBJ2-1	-	TGTGCCAGTGGGGAGAGAAGAAATGAGCAGTTCTTC	CASGERRNEQFF
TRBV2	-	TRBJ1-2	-	TGTGCCAGCAAAGAACATGGGCTCTATGGCTACACCTTC	CASKEHGLYGYTF
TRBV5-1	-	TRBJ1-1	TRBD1	TGCGCCAGCAGCTTGCAAGGGACAGGAGTAAAAGCTTTCTTT	CASSLQGTGVKAFF
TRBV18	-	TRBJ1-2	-	TGTGCCAGCTCACCAGTAGCAGGGACTAACTATGGCTACACCTTC	CASSPVAGTNYGYTF
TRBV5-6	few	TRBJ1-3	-	TGTGCCAGCAGCTCCACTAACTCTGGAAACACCATATATTTT	CASSSTNSGNTIYF
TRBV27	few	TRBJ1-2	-	TGTGCCAGCAGTTTAGAGGGCAGCTATGGCTACACCTTC	CASSLEGSYGYTF